This T cell receptor beta chain was captured in a study of cytomegalovirus exposure and HLA in healthy donors. Study-level background: Earlier, 110 million or so unique TCR beta sequences were recovered from about 170 million T cells by an analysis.

The PCR was carried out with 60 Vbeta primers and 13 Jbeta primers. Measured with immunoSEQ multiplex PCR; TCRdb has only the in-frame clones, and not every one. This sample has around 150,000 clones, with roughly 80% found just once. Germline lookup yields CDR1 SGHVS and CDR2 FNYEAQ. Germline trimming cut 8 bases from V and 7 bases from J; bases unmatched to any gene: 14. The CDR3 is 16 residues long. This rearrangement joins TRBV7-6 to TRBJ2-1, with 10 bases matching TRBD2. The receptor's source is a woman in her forties or fifties in good health and CMV-seropositive. The sequenced material came from PBMCs. The CDR3 DNA reads TGTGCCAGCTCCATCCCAGGGGCTAGCGGGAGTAATGAGCAGTTCTTC. Its translation: CASSIPGASGSNEQFF.